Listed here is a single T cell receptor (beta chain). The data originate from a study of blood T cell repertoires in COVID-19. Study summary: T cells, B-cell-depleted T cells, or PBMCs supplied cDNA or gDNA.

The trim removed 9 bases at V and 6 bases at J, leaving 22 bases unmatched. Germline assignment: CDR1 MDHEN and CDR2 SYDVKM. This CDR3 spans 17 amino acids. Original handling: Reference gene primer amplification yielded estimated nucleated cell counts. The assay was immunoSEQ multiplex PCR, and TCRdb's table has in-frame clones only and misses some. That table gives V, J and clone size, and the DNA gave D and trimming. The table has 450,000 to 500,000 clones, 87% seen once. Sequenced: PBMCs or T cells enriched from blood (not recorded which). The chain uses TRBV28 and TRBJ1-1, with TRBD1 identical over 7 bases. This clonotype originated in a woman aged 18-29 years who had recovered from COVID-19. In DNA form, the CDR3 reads TGTGCCAGTAATGCCCCTTGGGACAGCATCTCGAGGGCTGAAGCTTTCTTT. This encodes CASNAPWDSISRAEAFF.